One sample yielded the 21 T cell receptor beta chains listed below, sequenced in a study of T cells after yellow fever vaccination. TCRdb reprocessed the 5' RACE reads via MiXCR and lists one record per CDR3 protein. The sample lists hundreds of thousands of distinct CDR3 sequences; around 20% were seen once. The specimen comprised PBMCs, sampled before the yellow fever booster vaccination. All receptors come from a young man who received the YFV17D yellow fever vaccine.

This clonotype was seen a handful of times. The V call is TRBV7-2, the J call TRBJ1-2; 8 bases line up with TRBD1. The CDR3 is 14 amino acids. Per germline, CDR1 SGHTA and CDR2 FQGNSA. The V and J ends lost 6 bases and 4 bases, in that order; junction bases with no gene match: 7. CDR3 sequence reads: CASRPPDRAYGYTF. The CDR3 coding sequence is TGTGCCAGCAGACCTCCGGACAGGGCCTATGGCTACACCTTC.

This clonotype came up a few times. V gene TRBV4-2 combines with J gene TRBJ2-7, with 12 bases matching TRBD2. The CDR3 sequence is 16 residues long. Germline V gene sequence: CDR1 LGHNA, CDR2 YNFKEQ. The trim removed 4 bases at V and 4 bases at J, leaving 8 bases unmatched. Here the CDR3 reads CASSPLLAGGTYEQYF. CDR3 DNA: TGTGCCAGCAGCCCTCTACTAGCGGGGGGAACTTACGAGCAGTACTTC.

This clonotype has more than one count but fewer than ten. The chain joins TRBV29-1 to TRBJ1-1, with TRBD1 as a possible D gene (5 bases). The length of the CDR3 is 11 residues. Germline V gene data show CDR1 as SQVTM and CDR2 as ANQGSEA. V lost 4 bases and J 5 bases, leaving 8 bases between the germline ends. Here the CDR3 DNA reads TGCAGCGTTGTGGGGGGGACTGAAGCTTTCTTT. It codes for CSVVGGTEAFF.

This clonotype appeared a few times. CDR3 bases: TGCAGCGTTGAAGGGATTAGGGAGGGTCACGAGCAGTACTTC. As protein: CSVEGIREGHEQYF. This chain links TRBV29-1 with TRBJ2-7, with 7 nucleotides matching TRBD2. Germline-derived CDR1 and CDR2 are SQVTM and ANQGSEA. The junction had 8 bases not matched to a gene; V was cut back by 1 base and J by 5 bases. The CDR3 totals 14 residues.

The chain uses TRBV12-3 or TRBV12-4 and TRBJ1-6; unclear D gene. Trimming took off 7 bases at V and 8 bases at J, with 9 bases between the two ends. The CDR3 consists of 12 residues. As DNA, the CDR3 is TGTGCCAGCAACTTTGGCGATTCACCCCTCCACTTT. The encoded protein is CASNFGDSPLHF.

There are a few counts of this clonotype. This chain connects TRBV6-6 to TRBJ1-1; TRBD1 might be the D (6 bases). The CDR3 extends over 13 amino acids. V lost 7 bases to trimming and J lost 6 bases, with 15 bases between them. Germline V gives CDR1 MNHNY, CDR2 SVGAGI (reference sequence). The chain's CDR3 is CASTPAGQSEAFF. As DNA, the CDR3 is TGTGCCAGCACCCCAGCCGGACAGTCTGAAGCTTTCTTT.

About this clonotype itself: A read error may account for a junction end that differs from germline. The CDR3 is CASSQEPGNTQFF. The CDR3, as DNA: TGCGCCAGCAGCCAAGAGCCAGGGAATACGCAGTTTTTT. This chain connects TRBV4-3 to TRBJ2-3, with a tentative D call TRBD1 (5 bases). CDR3 size: 13 residues. In germline, CDR1 is LGHNA, CDR2 YSLEER.

The table lists this clonotype with a few counts. The chain carries TRBV6-5 and TRBJ1-1; 11 bases are shared with TRBD1. Germline V CDR1 and CDR2: MNHEY, SVGAGI. Trimming took 2 bases from V and 7 from J; bases not matched to a gene: 0. This CDR3 contains 13 residues. The CDR3: CASSYGTGGEAFF. The DNA of the CDR3 is TGTGCCAGCAGTTACGGGACAGGGGGTGAAGCTTTCTTT.

The CDR3 coding sequence is TGTGCCAGTAGTATGGACGGGAAAGAATACTTC. Translated: CASSMDGKEYF. The chain employs TRBV19 and TRBJ2-5; TRBD2 might be the D (5 bases). The V and J ends lost 3 bases and 14 bases respectively, with 13 bases between them. The CDR3 has 11 amino acids. In germline, CDR1 is LNHDA, CDR2 SQIVND (reference sequence). The full variable domain, with the rest looked up from reference TRBV19 and TRBJ2-5, is DGGITQSPKYLFRKEGQNVTLSCEQNLNHDAMYWYRQDPGQGLRLIYYSQIVNDFQKGDIAEGYSVSREKKESFPLTVTSAQKNPTAFYLCASSMDGKEYFGPGTRLLVL.

This clonotype was detected a few times. The rearrangement links TRBV12-3 or TRBV12-4 to TRBJ1-4, with D unresolved. V was trimmed by 3 bases and J by 7 bases, leaving 15 bases between them. This CDR3 is 15 amino acids long. In DNA, the CDR3 is TGTGCCAGCAGTTTTCTCCCTCCGCCGGGTGAAAAACTGTTTTTT. Its protein product is CASSFLPPPGEKLFF.

This clonotype turned up a few times. The V call is TRBV29-1, the J call TRBJ1-2, with no clear D. Germline lookup yields CDR1 SQVTM and CDR2 ANQGSEA. This CDR3 has 11 residues. Deletions cut 6 bases from V and 8 bases from J, with 13 bases between. CDR3 sequence: CSVTTPGGYTF. Here the CDR3 DNA reads TGCAGCGTGACAACACCGGGGGGCTACACCTTC.

This clonotype was observed at least ten times. V usage is TRBV5-1 and J usage is TRBJ1-1, with 9 nucleotides matching TRBD1. This CDR3 has 16 amino acids. Unmatched junction bases numbered 7, after V lost 3 bases and J lost 1 base. CDR1 SGHRS and CDR2 YFSETQ come from the germline V gene. The CDR3 protein is CASSSTPGQGNTEAFF. Written as DNA, the CDR3 is TGCGCCAGCAGCTCGACCCCGGGACAGGGGAACACTGAAGCTTTCTTT.

This clonotype was seen at least ten times. The chain uses TRBV20-1 and TRBJ1-3; 7 bases match TRBD1. Germline CDR1 DFQATT, CDR2 SNEGSKA (reference sequence). Trimming cost V 5 bases and J 8 bases; bases outside gene matches: 12. CDR3 size: 14 residues. In DNA, the CDR3 is TGCAGTGCTTCAACAGGGGTTGGGGAGGACACCATATATTTT. Encoded protein: CSASTGVGEDTIYF.

This clonotype came up a few times. This chain connects TRBV5-4 to TRBJ1-1, with D perhaps TRBD1 (5 bases). The CDR3 spans 14 residues. V was clipped by 6 bases and J by 0 bases, with 12 bases between them. Germline V lookup: CDR1 SGHNT, CDR2 YYREEE (reference sequence). CDR3 amino acids: CASTPGGLNTEAFF. In DNA, the CDR3 is TGTGCCAGCACTCCTGGGGGTCTGAACACTGAAGCTTTCTTT.

The gene calls are TRBV15 and TRBJ2-1, with 9 nucleotides matching TRBD1. The CDR3 consists of 13 residues. Germline V gene data show CDR1 as LNHNV and CDR2 as YYDKDF (reference sequence). V gave up 3 bases and J gave up 8 bases; unmatched junction bases: 2. In DNA, the CDR3 is TGTGCCACCAGCAGGGACAGGGGCCATGAGCAGTTCTTC. This codes for CATSRDRGHEQFF.

This clonotype has just a few counts. This sequence joins TRBV20-1 and TRBJ2-1, with 11 positions matching TRBD2. V lost 5 bases and J lost 6; bases outside the gene matches: 6. The CDR3 loop spans 14 amino acids. Germline V gene sequence: CDR1 DFQATT, CDR2 SNEGSKA (reference sequence). In DNA, the CDR3 is TGCAGTGCTCGACAACTAGCGGGGGCCAATGAGCAGTTCTTC. It translates to CSARQLAGANEQFF.

This clonotype was detected a few times. The genes are TRBV4-2 and TRBJ2-6; 12 nucleotides align to TRBD2. The CDR3 is 19 residues long. Trimming removed 1 base from V and 2 bases from J; junction bases left unmatched: 6. The V gene's germline CDR1 is LGHNA and CDR2 YNFKEQ. The CDR3 loop is CASSQGPSGGAAGANVLTF. As DNA, the CDR3 is TGTGCCAGCAGCCAAGGTCCTAGCGGGGGGGCAGCTGGGGCCAACGTCCTGACTTTC.

The table lists this clonotype with a few counts. The rearrangement uses TRBV10-3 and TRBJ2-1, with D tentatively TRBD2 (8 bases). Germline values: CDR1 ENHRY, CDR2 SYGVKD. This CDR3 has 14 residues. Trimming took 11 bases from V and 8 from J, leaving 22 bases between them. The CDR3 here is CALGAGGQWDEQFF. CDR3 nucleotides: TGTGCCCTTGGGGCGGGGGGACAGTGGGATGAGCAGTTCTTC.

The chain is built from TRBV6-6 and TRBJ1-2, with a possible D match to TRBD1 (5 bases). The germline V and J ends were trimmed by 6 bases and 1 base, with 15 bases remaining between them. The CDR3 length is 15 residues. CDR1 and CDR2 from the germline V gene are MNHNY and SVGAGI (reference sequence). The CDR3 is CASRPDSNLNYGYTF. CDR3 nucleotides: TGTGCCAGCAGACCCGACAGTAACCTTAACTATGGCTACACCTTC.

The V and J genes are TRBV6-6 and TRBJ1-3; possible D gene TRBD1, 6 bases. The V and J ends lost 0 bases and 8 bases respectively, with 14 bases between them. The CDR3 covers 15 residues. The germline CDR1 and CDR2 sequences are MNHNY and SVGAGI (reference sequence). In DNA, the CDR3 is TGTGCCAGCAGTTACTCGTTACAGGGAGCGGACACCATATATTTT. Protein sequence: CASSYSLQGADTIYF.

The rearrangement joins TRBV28 to TRBJ2-5, with 8 bases matching TRBD2. The CDR3 consists of 14 residues. Germline loops: CDR1 MDHEN, CDR2 SYDVKM. The J segment lost 4 bases and the V segment lost 8 bases, leaving 9 bases of the junction unmatched. As DNA, the CDR3 is TGTGCCAGCGAAACCCGGACTAGCCCAGAGACCCAGTACTTC. Its protein product is CASETRTSPETQYF.